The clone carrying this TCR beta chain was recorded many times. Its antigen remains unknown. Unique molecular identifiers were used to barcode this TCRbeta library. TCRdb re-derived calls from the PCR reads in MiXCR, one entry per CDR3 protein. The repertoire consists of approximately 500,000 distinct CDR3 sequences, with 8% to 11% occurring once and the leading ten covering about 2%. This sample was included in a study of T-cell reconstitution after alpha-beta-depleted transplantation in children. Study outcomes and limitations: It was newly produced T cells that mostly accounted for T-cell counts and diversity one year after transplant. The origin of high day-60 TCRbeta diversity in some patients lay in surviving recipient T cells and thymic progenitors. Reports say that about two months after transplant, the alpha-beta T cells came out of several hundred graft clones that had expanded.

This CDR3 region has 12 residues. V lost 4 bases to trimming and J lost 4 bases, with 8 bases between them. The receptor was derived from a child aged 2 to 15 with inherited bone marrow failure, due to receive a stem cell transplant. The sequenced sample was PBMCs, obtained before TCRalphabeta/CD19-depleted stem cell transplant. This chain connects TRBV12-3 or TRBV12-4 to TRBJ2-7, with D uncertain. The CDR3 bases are TGTGCCAGCAGTTACACAGTTTACGAGCAGTACTTC. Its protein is CASSYTVYEQYF.